These T cell receptor beta chains were read from a single sample in a study of cytomegalovirus exposure and HLA in healthy donors. The data were produced by immunoSEQ multiplex PCR, yet TCRdb's version contains in-frame clones alone and is incomplete. The sample lists about 150,000 clones, roughly 72% occurring once. Material for sequencing was PBMCs. The source of these receptors is a man aged 30 to 45 in good health and CMV-seronegative. Each CDR3 is given with its conserved first and last residue. A D gene is named only where the DNA matches it firmly. The size entry is marked missing in some rows and otherwise reads once, few, many or a size class.

. TRBJ2-2 . TRBV5-4 13 TGTGCCAGTTTAGCGGAGAACACCGGGGAGCTGTTTTTT CASLAENTGELFF
. TRBJ1-1 TRBD1 TRBV28 19 TGTGCCAGCAGCCCATATGTGGGCAGGACAGGGGTTGCGAACACTGAAGCTTTCTTT CASSPYVGRTGVANTEAFF
few TRBJ1-3 . TRBV7-9 14 TGTGCCAGCAGCCCACAGGGAAGTGGAAACACCATATATTTT CASSPQGSGNTIYF
few TRBJ2-7 . TRBV5-6 12 TGTGCCAGCAGCTCAGGGGTCGGCGAGCAGTACTTC CASSSGVGEQYF
. TRBJ2-6 . TRBV5-1 19 TGCGCCAGCAGCTCACAACCCGGGACTCCAAGCTCTGGGGCCAACGTCCTGACTTTC CASSSQPGTPSSGANVLTF
. TRBJ2-7 . TRBV7-9 13 TGTGCCAGCAGCCTCAAAACAGCGGGCGAGCAGTACTTC CASSLKTAGEQYF
. TRBJ2-5 TRBD1 TRBV29-1 13 TGCAGCGTGGACAGGGGGCGAGGTGAGACCCAGTACTTC CSVDRGRGETQYF
. TRBJ2-7 TRBD2 TRBV27 17 TGTGCCAGCAGTTCATATAGCGGGGGGACCCCCCCCTACGAGCAGTACTTC CASSSYSGGTPPYEQYF
. TRBJ1-1 . TRBV7-2 15 TGTGCCAGCAGCTTAGTGGGGGGGGAGAGCACTGAAGCTTTCTTT CASSLVGGESTEAFF
. TRBJ2-3 TRBD2 TRBV30 14 TGTGCCTGGAAGGTGCTAGCGGGGGCAGATACGCAGTATTTT CAWKVLAGADTQYF
once TRBJ1-1 . TRBV29-1 12 TGCAGCGTTGACAGGGGAAACACTGAAGCTTTCTTT CSVDRGNTEAFF
. TRBJ2-5 . TRBV15 13 TGTGCCACCAGCAGGGACAGCTCGGAGACCCAGTACTTC CATSRDSSETQYF
. TRBJ1-2 . TRBV5-5 14 TGTGCCAGCAGCTCTCCGGGAACCCCTTATGGCTACACCTTC CASSSPGTPYGYTF
. TRBJ2-5 . TRBV5-1 14 TGCGCCAGCAGCCTATTGAGGAGGGAAGAGACCCAGTACTTC CASSLLRREETQYF
. TRBJ2-2 TRBD2 TRBV7-9 16 TGTGCCAGCAGCCCGCCGGAGCGGGGGAACACCGGGGAGCTGTTTTTT CASSPPERGNTGELFF
. TRBJ1-1 TRBD1 TRBV7-9 13 TGTGCCAGCGTCTACCAGGGGGACACTGAAGCTTTCTTT CASVYQGDTEAFF
few TRBJ2-4 TRBD1 TRBV6-1 12 TGTGCCAGCAGAAAGGACAGGGGCATTCAGTACTTC CASRKDRGIQYF
. TRBJ2-1 TRBD1 TRBV7-6 16 TGTGCCAGCACCCCTGACGCAGGGGGTTCCTACAATGAGCAGTTCTTC CASTPDAGGSYNEQFF
. TRBJ2-2 . TRBV7-8 15 TGTGCCAGCAGCTTAGTTGGCTCGAACACCGGGGAGCTGTTTTTT CASSLVGSNTGELFF
. TRBJ1-5 TRBD1 TRBV19 15 TGTGCCGCAGGGGACAGGGGGCATGTGGATCAGCCCCAGCATTTT CAAGDRGHVDQPQHF
. TRBJ1-1 TRBD1 TRBV27 19 TGTGCCAGCAGACAGAATCCCGGGACAGGGGTTATTTGGAACACTGAAGCTTTCTTT CASRQNPGTGVIWNTEAFF
. TRBJ1-6 TRBD1 TRBV30 17 TGTGCCTGGAGGCGATCCCCCTTAGGACAGGGGCAGTCACCCCTCAACTTT CAWRRSPLGQGQSPLNF
few TRBJ2-7 . TRBV7-9 14 TGTGCCAGCAGCTTAAGTACAGGCCTCGGCGAGCAGTACTTC CASSLSTGLGEQYF
once TRBJ2-5 TRBD1 TRBV6-1 14 TGTGCCAGCAGTACTGACAGGGGGAAGAAGACCCAGTACTTC CASSTDRGKKTQYF
. TRBJ2-6 . TRBV7-8 20 TGTGCCAGCAGCTTAAGTAGGCCGAGGGTTGTATCCTATGGGGCCAACGTCCTGACTTTC CASSLSRPRVVSYGANVLTF
. TRBJ2-1 TRBD1 TRBV28 16 TGTGCCAGCAGTGACATCCCCGGACAGGGGGTAAATGAGCAGTTCTTC CASSDIPGQGVNEQFF
. TRBJ2-5 TRBD1 TRBV5-4 14 TGTGCCAGCAGCTCGGGACAGTCCCAAGAGACCCAGTACTTC CASSSGQSQETQYF
. TRBJ2-7 . TRBV2 12 TGTGCCAGCAGTATTTCAGGGTACGAGCAGTACTTC CASSISGYEQYF
. TRBJ2-1 . TRBV15 19 TGTGCCACCAGCAGAGATCTTGGGAACGTTGGAGGCTCCTACAATGAGCAGTTCTTC CATSRDLGNVGGSYNEQFF
. TRBJ2-2 TRBD2 TRBV9 14 TGTGCCAGCAGCGTGGGGGGGTCCACCGGGGAGCTGTTTTTT CASSVGGSTGELFF
. TRBJ1-5 . TRBV6-4 11 TGTGCCAGCAGTGGCCCAGAGCCCCAGCATTTT CASSGPEPQHF
. TRBJ1-1 TRBD1 TRBV25-1 15 TGTGCCAGCAGTGAATGGGACAGGGGAAGGGCTGAAGCTTTCTTT CASSEWDRGRAEAFF
. TRBJ1-1 . TRBV6-4 20 TGTGCCAGCAGTGACCCTGCCCTATACCGGGACAAACGAAGGAACACTGAAGCTTTCTTT CASSDPALYRDKRRNTEAFF
. TRBJ2-3 TRBD2 TRBV6-5 14 TGTGCCAGCAGTTACTCGGGGGGGGGAGATACGCAGTATTTT CASSYSGGGDTQYF
few TRBJ1-1 . TRBV6-6 13 TGTGCCAGCAGCCAACAACAGCCCACTGAAGCTTTCTTT CASSQQQPTEAFF
. TRBJ2-7 . TRBV13 12 TGTGCCAGCAGCTTCGCGGGGCGCGAGCAGTACTTC CASSFAGREQYF
once TRBJ1-2 . TRBV4-2 15 TGTGCCAGCAGCCAAGACTCGAACACAGTCTATGGCTACACCTTC CASSQDSNTVYGYTF
. TRBJ2-1 . TRBV2 14 TGTGCCAGCCTCCGGGAGATCCAGGCGGATGAGCAGTTCTTC CASLREIQADEQFF
. TRBJ2-5 TRBD1 TRBV28 16 TGTGCCAGCAGCCTACCGGCGGGACAGGGGGCGAAGACCCAGTACTTC CASSLPAGQGAKTQYF
once TRBJ2-7 . TRBV5-6 12 TGTGCCAGCAGTTTAGATTTCTACGAGCAGTACTTC CASSLDFYEQYF
. TRBJ2-5 TRBD2 TRBV4-2 15 TGTGCCAGCAGCCCAGCGGGGGGGCTTGAGGAGACCCAGTACTTC CASSPAGGLEETQYF
. TRBJ2-5 TRBD1 TRBV5-1 14 TGCGCCAGCAGACCTGACAGGGGGTTCCAGACCCAGTACTTC CASRPDRGFQTQYF
. TRBJ1-6 TRBD1 TRBV19 16 TGTGCCAGTAAGACAGGGGGCGCGGAAGGGAATTCACCCCTCCACTTT CASKTGGAEGNSPLHF
. TRBJ2-7 . TRBV4-1 13 TGCGCCAGCAGCCAAGGTGAGGTGTCCGAGCAGTACTTC CASSQGEVSEQYF
few TRBJ1-5 . TRBV28 17 TGTGCCAGCAGTTTGTTGTCGGGGAGAAGAGCCAATCAGCCCCAGCATTTT CASSLLSGRRANQPQHF
. TRBJ1-5 . TRBV28 14 TGTGCCAGCAACGTGGACACGGAGTATCAGCCCCAGCATTTT CASNVDTEYQPQHF
. TRBJ2-3 TRBD2 TRBV7-2 18 TGTGCCAGCAGCTTAGCGCGAACGACTAGCGGGGCCACAGATACGCAGTATTTT CASSLARTTSGATDTQYF
. TRBJ2-1 TRBD1 TRBV5-1 16 TGCGCCAGCAGCTTGTTCCGGGACAGGGGGCGGAATGAGCAGTTCTTC CASSLFRDRGRNEQFF
few TRBJ2-5 TRBD1 TRBV28 15 TGTGCCAGCAGTCAGAACCCCGGGACAGGAGAGACCCAGTACTTC CASSQNPGTGETQYF
. TRBJ2-7 TRBD2 TRBV4-2 16 TGTGCCAGCAGCACCGGGGGGAGCGGGGGGCCTTACGAGCAGTACTTC CASSTGGSGGPYEQYF
. TRBJ1-5 TRBD1 TRBV10-3 13 TGTGCCACCGGGGGACAGGAGAATCAGCCCCAGCATTTT CATGGQENQPQHF